This T cell receptor beta chain was retrieved from a study of shared clonotypes between healthy human individuals (dated by TCRdb to 2019 to 2021). About the full investigation: A couple of women and a few men aged 18 to 49 years were included in the cohort. Different laboratories and diverse techniques were used to prepare libraries and sequence TCR repertoires, to increase sequencing depth and limit assay-specific biases. Per donor, three plates each were used for CD4 naive and CD4 memory, two for CD8 naive, and one for CD8 memory. To estimate repertoire size and how much clonotype sharing occurs between individuals, the study deeply sequenced the blood TCR repertoires of a handful of healthy adults. Between about 0.9 and 10 billion PBMCs per donor were obtained by leukapheresis. The study at large found these results: Based on pairwise subsampling, the degree of clonotype sharing among donors was expected to be affected by sequencing depth. Compared with non-shared clonotypes, the clonotypes found in all four sorted-subset donors had higher generation probabilities. Naive subsets generally had larger estimated clonotype richness than memory subsets. Sampling was restricted to blood, and TCR repertoires in tissues likely differ from the TCR repertoires found in blood. Because the study included a small number of donors, the genetic and exposure-history diversity represented was limited. Even with the large sequencing depth, rarefaction of the sorted-subset datasets indicated that sequencing was incomplete. Sharing across several donors was observed for approximately 4.6% of naive CD4, under 4% of naive CD8, 2% to 2.5% of memory CD4, and about 0.39% of memory CD8 clonotypes.

The donors were healthy, HIV-negative adults with no recently reported acute infections or vaccinations. Only Caucasian adults living in Nashville, Tennessee, USA were represented among the donors. CD4+ T cells were enriched by magnetic negative selection; naive cells were then positively selected on CD45RA, and the negative fraction formed the memory subset. Blood was collected by leukapheresis, and PBMCs were isolated by Ficoll-Histopaque density gradient centrifugation and then cryopreserved in liquid nitrogen vapor phase. Analytical flow cytometry was used to check the purity and quantity of every magnetically sorted T cell population. Genomic DNA was isolated from every sorted fraction and measured by UV absorbance on a Nanodrop 2000c. Using the deep immunoSEQ assay, multiplex PCR amplified TCR CDR3 regions from genomic DNA. Extracted genomic DNA from each cell subset was distributed evenly across all wells of several immunoSEQ 96-well plates, and each plate was treated as a replicate. For sorted subsets, each replicate PCR was loaded with 200 ng genomic DNA, equivalent to roughly 30,000 T cell genomes. The purified libraries were quantified using a Qubit 3.0 fluorometer, sized with a Bioanalyzer 2100, and then quantified again using the KAPA Library Quantification kit. Every immunoSEQ 96-well plate was sequenced on a separate single-read 150-cycle Illumina NextSeq 550 flow cell. The authors' pipeline ran thus. Because only junctional sequences without quality scores were contained in the immunoSEQ output, filtering matching that applied to full-length reads could not be performed. To assign V/J genes and CDR3, sequences were annotated against IMGT germline references using PyIR, a Python wrapper for IgBLAST v1.9. Any read was removed if the V/J assignment was weak (E-value above 1e-6), the CDR3 was missing, or the read contained stop codons, out-of-frame junctions, or ambiguous translated residues. V3J clonotypes were defined as sequences sharing the same inferred V gene, J gene, and CDR3 amino acid sequence. To compute the percentage overlap between repertoires, the number of shared unique clonotypes was divided by the size of the smaller repertoire. Richness of each repertoire was evaluated using RTK rarefaction, the Chao1 estimator, and Recon v2.1 estimates of unobserved clonotypes. Generation probabilities for all TCRbeta clonotypes obtained by the gDNA method from a handful of donors were computed using OLGA. TCRdb re-hosts the immuneACCESS table, in-frame sequences only. Its copies lack some clones; in the studies checked, an unresolved V gene accounts for under half of them, and the cause for the rest is not known. V and J calls and clone size are copied from that table; D and trimming were computed from the DNA. A total of more than 2 million clones appear in this sample, roughly 96% of them only once. Jointly, the top ten make up 0.1% to 0.15% of the sample.

Note on this clone: Its cognate antigen has yet to be identified. No base quality values were provided; no much bigger clone lies one nucleotide off.

For CDR1 and CDR2, the germline V gene lists SGHTA and FQGNSA. For this chain, trimming is 5 bases at the V end and 9 bases at the J end, and the number of junction bases without a gene match is 13. The CDR3, cysteine through phenylalanine, is 16 amino acids long. Left in the record is the CDR3 DNA by itself, 48 bases read in frame from the first base. Sequencing was carried out using naive CD4+ T cells sorted from blood. The cell subset or site tag for this specimen amounts to: CD45RA+ positively selected. This clonotype was sampled from a man younger than 35 in good health. The sequence links TRBV7-2 to TRBJ1-5, and TRBD1 matches 10 of the central bases. The CDR3 reads CASSQTRRDRGAPQHF. The nucleotide sequence reads as follows: TGTGCCAGCAGCCAAACGCGCCGGGACAGGGGAGCGCCCCAGCATTTT.